This TCR beta chain was found in a study of blood T cell repertoires in COVID-19. Study summary: There were acute and convalescent COVID-19 samples, and they came from the United States, Italy and Spain. PBMCs, B-cell-depleted T cells, or T cells provided the cDNA or gDNA that made up the material.

The CDR3 length is 16 residues. The V segment lost 4 bases and the J segment 1 base; nucleotides outside the gene matches: 5. Germline loops: CDR1 SGHRS, CDR2 YFSETQ. Per the original data handling: Reference gene primer amplification gave estimated nucleated cell counts. The assay was immunoSEQ multiplex PCR, and TCRdb's table has in-frame clones only and misses some. V, J and clone size are taken as reported in that table, and D and trimming were inferred from the DNA itself. The sample includes about 64,000 clones, over 65% seen only once; the top ten take approximately 14%. Sequencing was performed on peripheral blood. The sequence was collected from a man in his sixties with COVID-19, enrolled during active disease. The J gene is TRBJ2-2, the V gene TRBV5-1; 9 bases line up with TRBD1. CDR3 sequence reads: CASSPRTGENTGELFF. The CDR3 DNA is TGCGCCAGCAGCCCCCGGACAGGGGAGAACACCGGGGAGCTGTTTTTT. Variable domain in full (rest from reference TRBV5-1 and TRBJ2-2): KAGVTQTPRYLIKTRGQQVTLSCSPISGHRSVSWYQQTPGQGLQFLFEYFSETQRNKGNFPGRFSGRQFSNSRSEMNVSTLELGDSALYLCASSPRTGENTGELFFGEGSRLTVL.